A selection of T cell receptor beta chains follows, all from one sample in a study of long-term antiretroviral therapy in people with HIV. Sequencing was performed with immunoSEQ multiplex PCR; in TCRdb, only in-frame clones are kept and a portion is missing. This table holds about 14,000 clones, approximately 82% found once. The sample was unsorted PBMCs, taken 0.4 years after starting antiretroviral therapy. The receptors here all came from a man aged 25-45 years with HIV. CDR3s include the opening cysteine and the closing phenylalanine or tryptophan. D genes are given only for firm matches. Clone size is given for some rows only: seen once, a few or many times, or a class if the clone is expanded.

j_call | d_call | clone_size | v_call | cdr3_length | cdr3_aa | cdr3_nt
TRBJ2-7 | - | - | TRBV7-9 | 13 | CASAAGGAYEQYF | TGTGCCAGCGCGGCAGGGGGGGCCTACGAGCAGTACTTC
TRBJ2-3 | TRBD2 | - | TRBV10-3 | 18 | CAISQRLGLAASTDTQYF | TGTGCCATCAGTCAACGCCTAGGACTAGCGGCCAGCACAGATACGCAGTATTTT
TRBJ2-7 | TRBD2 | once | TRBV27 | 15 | CASRVSGLPGGEQYF | TGTGCCAGCAGGGTTTCGGGACTTCCGGGGGGCGAGCAGTACTTC
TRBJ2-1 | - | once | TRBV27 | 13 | CASSRSSYNEQFF | TGTGCCAGCAGCAGGAGCTCCTACAATGAGCAGTTCTTC
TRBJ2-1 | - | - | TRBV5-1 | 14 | CASSLAHFYNEQFF | TGCGCCAGCAGCTTGGCCCATTTCTACAATGAGCAGTTCTTC
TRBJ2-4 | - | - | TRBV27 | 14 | CASRLTVAKNIQYF | TGTGCCAGCAGGTTAACCGTAGCCAAAAACATTCAGTACTTC
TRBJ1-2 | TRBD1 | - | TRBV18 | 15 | CASSTGLGGVYGYTF | TGTGCCAGCTCAACAGGTTTAGGGGGCGTCTATGGCTACACCTTC
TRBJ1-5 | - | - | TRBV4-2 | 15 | CASSQVLDSNQPQHF | TGTGCCAGCAGCCAAGTATTAGATAGCAATCAGCCCCAGCATTTT
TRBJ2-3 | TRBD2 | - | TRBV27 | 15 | CASSLLAGDSQGQYF | TGTGCCAGCAGTTTACTAGCGGGAGATTCCCAGGGGCAGTATTTT
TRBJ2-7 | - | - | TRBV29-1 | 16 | CSVADHTGLEAYEQYF | TGCAGCGTCGCCGACCATACAGGGTTGGAAGCCTACGAGCAGTACTTC
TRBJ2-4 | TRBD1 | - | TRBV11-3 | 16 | CASSPRTGDGKNIQYF | TGTGCCAGCAGCCCTCGGACAGGTGACGGCAAAAACATTCAGTACTTC
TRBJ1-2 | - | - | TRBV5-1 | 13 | CASSASGGYGYTF | TGCGCCAGCAGCGCCAGCGGGGGCTATGGCTACACCTTC
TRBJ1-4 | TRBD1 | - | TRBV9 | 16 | CASRAGGGGTNEKLFF | TGTGCCAGCAGGGCAGGGGGCGGAGGAACTAATGAAAAACTGTTTTTT
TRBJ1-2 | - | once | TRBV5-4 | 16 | CASSFEQGIERNGYTF | TGTGCCAGCAGCTTCGAACAGGGAATTGAAAGGAATGGCTACACCTTC
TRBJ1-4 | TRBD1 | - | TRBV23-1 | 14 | CASSPGDRVEKLFF | TGCGCCAGCAGTCCGGGGGACAGGGTTGAAAAACTGTTTTTT
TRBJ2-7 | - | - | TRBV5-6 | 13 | CASSWDGSYEQYF | TGTGCCAGCAGCTGGGACGGAAGCTACGAGCAGTACTTC
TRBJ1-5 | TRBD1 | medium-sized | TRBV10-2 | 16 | CASSDPGQGARQPQHF | TGCGCCAGCAGTGATCCGGGACAGGGGGCAAGACAGCCCCAGCATTTT
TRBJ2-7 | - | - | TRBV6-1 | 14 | CASEVRTVPYEQYF | TGTGCCAGCGAAGTCAGGACGGTTCCCTACGAGCAGTACTTC
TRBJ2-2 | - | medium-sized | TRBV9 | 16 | CASSVVAGFNTGELFF | TGTGCCAGCAGCGTAGTGGCAGGGTTTAACACCGGGGAGCTGTTTTTT
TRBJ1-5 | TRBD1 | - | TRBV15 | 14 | CATSGDQGVQPQHF | TGTGCCACCAGCGGGGACCAGGGGGTGCAGCCCCAGCATTTT
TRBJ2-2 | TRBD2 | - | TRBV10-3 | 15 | CAISRAGVDTGELFF | TGTGCCATCAGCCGAGCGGGGGTGGATACCGGGGAGCTGTTTTTT